Below, one T cell receptor (beta chain) is given with its context. Study processing details: The authors estimated nucleated cell counts from reference gene primer amplification. Method: immunoSEQ multiplex PCR; TCRdb's copy keeps in-frame clones and lacks some. V and J calls plus clone size are reproduced from that table; the DNA served to infer D and trimming. Here the sample spans about 250,000 clones, 83% being singletons. This record belongs to a study of blood T cell repertoires in COVID-19. About the study: Specimens from acute and convalescent COVID-19 originated in the United States, Italy and Spain. The cDNA or gDNA used as material had been derived from T cells, B-cell-depleted T cells, or PBMCs.

In germline, CDR1 is KGHDR, CDR2 SFDVKD. The CDR3 is 16 amino acids. V was clipped by 3 bases and J by 1 base, with 15 bases between them. This chain connects TRBV24-1 to TRBJ2-7; a weak D match, TRBD1 (5 bases). The sample was peripheral blood. The sequence was obtained from a human donor in a cohort sampled during active COVID-19. CDR3 bases: TGTGCCACCAGTGATGACGGCACAGGAGCATCCTACGAGCAGTACTTC. It encodes CATSDDGTGASYEQYF.